This T cell receptor beta chain is drawn from a study of human T cells and chemical hapten exposure. Study summary: An area of 2 cm by 1.5 to 2.5 cm on upper inner arm skin received 2% DPC for sensitization.

TCRdb analysed the RACE reads with MiXCR anew, one entry per CDR3 protein. The repertoire includes around 200,000 distinct CDR3 sequences, 30% of them detected once, and less than 3.5% sits in the top ten. CDR3 length: 12 residues. V lost 7 bases and J 1 base, leaving 10 bases between the germline ends. In germline, CDR1 is SQVTM, CDR2 ANQGSEA. Time point specified: pre-sensitization, week 0. Treatment denoted: therapeutic diphenylcyclopropenone sensitization with weekly scalp DPC. Total RNA was isolated from unfractionated whole blood. V gene TRBV29-1 combines with J gene TRBJ1-1, with no clear D. This clonotype originated in a young woman with alopecia areata. Some clones in this sample may be carry-over from other donors' samples. This specimen was whole blood, taken in connection with sensitization to the hapten diphenylcyclopropenone (DPC). The CDR3 bases are TGCAGCGCCAGCGGAGCGAACACTGAAGCTTTCTTT. Translation gives CSASGANTEAFF.